This entry lists 29 T cell receptor beta chains sequenced from one sample in a study of shared clonotypes between healthy human individuals. Method: immunoSEQ multiplex PCR; TCRdb's copy keeps in-frame clones and lacks some. Found here are some 2.3 million clones, approximately 95% of them singletons; the top ten hold 0.39%. The material sequenced was naive CD4+ T cells from PBMCs. Regarding subset: CD45RA+ positively selected. The receptors shown here come from a man between 18 and 29 years old in good health. Some clones in this sample may be carry-over from other donors' samples.

This rearrangement joins TRBV30 to TRBJ1-3; D may be TRBD1 (6 bases). The CDR3 extends over 14 amino acids. Trimming shortened V by 6 bases and J by 0 bases, and 12 bases separated the two germline ends. Germline V gene data show CDR1 as GTSNPN and CDR2 as SVGIG (reference sequence). Here the CDR3 reads CACSRTVSGNTIYF. As DNA, the CDR3 is TGTGCCTGCTCCCGGACAGTCTCTGGAAACACCATATATTTT. The full variable domain, in which reference TRBV30 and TRBJ1-3 provide the parts outside the CDR3, is SQTIHQWPATLVQPVGSPLSLECTVEGTSNPNLYWYRQAAGRGLQLLFYSVGIGQISSEVPQNLSASRPQDRQFILSSKKLLLSDSGFYLCACSRTVSGNTIYFGEGSWLTVV.

The gene calls are TRBV10-3 and TRBJ2-1; TRBD1 is a possible D gene (6 bases). Looked up from germline, CDR1 is ENHRY and CDR2 is SYGVKD. CDR3 length equals 17 residues. V was pared by 3 bases and J by 9 bases, with 24 bases between. CDR3 sequence reads: CAISEPLDSERMGEQFF. The CDR3 DNA reads TGTGCCATCAGTGAACCCCTGGACAGCGAAAGAATGGGTGAGCAGTTCTTC.

For this clone: The same CDR3 is also encoded by other DNA sequences in this sample. This rearrangement joins TRBV29-1 to TRBJ1-2; unclear D gene. Germline-derived CDR1 and CDR2 are SQVTM and ANQGSEA. This CDR3 has 11 amino acids. Trimming pared 6 bases from V and 1 base from J, leaving 6 bases between. The CDR3 is CSVDRNYGYTF. The DNA of the CDR3 is TGCAGCGTGGACCGTAACTATGGCTACACCTTC.

This rearrangement joins TRBV14 to TRBJ1-1; the D gene is possibly TRBD1 (6 bases). V lost 4 bases and J lost 9, with 18 bases in between. The CDR3 loop spans 14 amino acids. Germline-derived CDR1 and CDR2 are SGHDN and FVKESK. CDR3 sequence: CASSLTDGGAKAFF. The CDR3 DNA reads as TGTGCCAGCAGCCTTACCGACGGGGGGGCGAAAGCTTTCTTT.

J is TRBJ2-2 and V is TRBV28, with 12 bases identical to TRBD2. Unmatched junction bases numbered 6, after V lost 5 bases and J lost 2 bases. Germline V gene data show CDR1 as MDHEN and CDR2 as SYDVKM. This CDR3 comprises 17 residues. CDR3 in DNA: TGTGCCAGCAGTCCTCAGACTAGCGGGAGTAACACCGGGGAGCTGTTTTTT. Its protein is CASSPQTSGSNTGELFF.

The table lists this clone with a few counts. The CDR3 DNA reads as TGTGCCAGCAGTTTCAGGTCGTGGGGCTACACCTTC. Protein product: CASSFRSWGYTF. This chain uses TRBV28 with TRBJ1-2; no reliable D call. Germline V CDR1 and CDR2: MDHEN, SYDVKM. The CDR3 spans 12 residues. V shed 3 bases and J shed 8 bases, with 10 bases lying between them.

The chain uses TRBV28 and TRBJ2-2; 15 nucleotides match TRBD2. Unmatched junction bases numbered 6, after V lost 6 bases and J lost 1 base. The CDR3 extends over 18 amino acids. From germline, CDR1 is MDHEN and CDR2 SYDVKM. The CDR3 region has the DNA TGTGCCAGCAGGGAAGGACTAGCGGGAGGGAGGAACACCGGGGAGCTGTTTTTT. It translates to CASREGLAGGRNTGELFF. Full variable domain (outside the CDR3, taken from reference TRBV28 and TRBJ2-2): DVKVTQSSRYLVKRTGEKVFLECVQDMDHENMFWYRQDPGLGLRLIYFSYDVKMKEKGDIPEGYSVSREKKERFSLILESASTNQTSMYLCASREGLAGGRNTGELFFGEGSRLTVL.

CDR3 nucleotides: TGTGCCAGCAGCCCCGGGTGGGTAATTGGAAACACCATATATTTT. Translation: CASSPGWVIGNTIYF. The rearrangement uses TRBV27 and TRBJ1-3; D is uncertain. The V end was cut by 6 bases, the J end by 3 bases, with 15 bases between. The CDR3 contains 15 residues. Per germline, CDR1 MNHEY and CDR2 SMNVEV (reference sequence).

The chain has TRBV28 and TRBJ2-7, with D unresolved. CDR3 size: 14 residues. The germline V gene has CDR1 MDHEN and CDR2 SYDVKM. Trimming pared 6 bases from V and 2 bases from J, leaving 14 bases between. CDR3: CASSHYYTTYEQYF. CDR3 bases: TGTGCCAGCAGCCACTACTACACAACCTACGAGCAGTACTTC.

This chain joins TRBV5-1 and TRBJ2-2; 10 positions agree with TRBD2. The V gene end was trimmed by 4 bases and the J gene end by 4 bases; junction bases not matched to a gene: 4. The CDR3 has 15 residues. Germline-derived CDR1 and CDR2 are SGHRS and YFSETQ. This chain's CDR3 is CASSVTSGTTGELFF. CDR3 DNA: TGCGCCAGCAGCGTAACTAGCGGGACCACCGGGGAGCTGTTTTTT.

Points on this clone: Different DNA sequences within this sample yield the same CDR3. The chain uses TRBV5-1 and TRBJ2-5; D could derive from TRBD1 or TRBD2 (5 bases each). Germline V CDR1 and CDR2: SGHRS, YFSETQ. The CDR3 is 13 amino acids. V lost 4 bases and J lost 1, with 8 bases in between. In DNA, the CDR3 is TGCGCCAGCAGCCCGGGGCCCCAAGAGACCCAGTACTTC. It translates to CASSPGPQETQYF. The whole variable domain, remainder taken from reference TRBV5-1 and TRBJ2-5, is KAGVTQTPRYLIKTRGQQVTLSCSPISGHRSVSWYQQTPGQGLQFLFEYFSETQRNKGNFPGRFSGRQFSNSRSEMNVSTLELGDSALYLCASSPGPQETQYFGPGTRLLVL.

This clone was seen once. The junction and the germline gene differ at one end; a read error may be behind it. This chain connects TRBV18 to TRBJ2-1, with D possibly TRBD2 on 6 matching bases. Germline assignment: CDR1 KGHSH and CDR2 LQKENI. The CDR3 is 15 residues long. The CDR3 DNA follows: TGTGCCAGCTCACCGGGGACTGATCCCTATAATGAGCAGTTCTTC. The encoded protein is CASSPGTDPYNEQFF.

V gene TRBV6-1 combines with J gene TRBJ2-7, with 8 bases lining up with TRBD2. V trimming: 4 bases; J trimming: 5 bases; junction bases outside the gene matches: 7. Germline CDR1 is MNHNS and CDR2 is SASEGT. This CDR3 has 14 residues. For the CDR3, the DNA is TGTGCCAGCAGTGGTAGCGGGATTCTGAACGAGCAGTACTTC. This sequence encodes CASSGSGILNEQYF.

This clone was seen a few times. Other DNA sequences in the sample encode the same CDR3. CDR3 residues: CASSVSSLNTEAFF. The CDR3 nucleotides read TGTGCCAGCAGCGTAAGCAGCCTGAACACTGAAGCTTTCTTT. The chain carries TRBV9 and TRBJ1-1; no definite D call. The V gene's germline CDR1 is SGDLS and CDR2 YYNGEE. The CDR3 runs to 14 residues. V lost 1 base, J lost 0 bases, and 7 bases lay in between.

This clone came up a few times. The same CDR3 is also encoded by other DNA sequences in this sample. The chain recombines TRBV30 with TRBJ1-1; no clear D gene. The CDR3 runs to 11 residues. V lost 1 base and J 6 bases, leaving 6 bases between the germline ends. Germline V gene sequence: CDR1 GTSNPN, CDR2 SVGIG (reference sequence). CDR3 sequence (DNA): TGTGCCTGGAGTGGGGGAGCTGAAGCTTTCTTT. Its protein product is CAWSGGAEAFF.

Comment on this clone: Other DNA sequences of this sample code for an identical CDR3. V is TRBV5-1 and J is TRBJ1-1, with a weak D call TRBD1 (6 bases). The CDR3 covers 14 residues. Germline CDR1 reads SGHRS; CDR2 reads YFSETQ. The germline V and J ends were trimmed by 4 bases and 4 bases, with 14 bases remaining between them. The CDR3 DNA sequence: TGCGCCAGCAGCCTTGGAGGAGGGGGCACTGAAGCTTTCTTT. Protein product: CASSLGGGGTEAFF. Together with reference TRBV5-1 and TRBJ1-1, the CDR3 gives the full variable domain: KAGVTQTPRYLIKTRGQQVTLSCSPISGHRSVSWYQQTPGQGLQFLFEYFSETQRNKGNFPGRFSGRQFSNSRSEMNVSTLELGDSALYLCASSLGGGGTEAFFGQGTRLTVV.

The CDR3 nucleotides read TGCGCCAGCAGCCAAGAAACCGGGTGGCCCCTCGGGACCGGGGAGCTGTTTTTT. Protein sequence: CASSQETGWPLGTGELFF. The rearrangement uses TRBV4-1 and TRBJ2-2; D gene ambiguous. Germline loops: CDR1 MGHRA, CDR2 YSYEKL. The V end lost 0 bases, the J end lost 5 bases, and 19 bases lay between the germline ends. The CDR3 consists of 18 residues.

This sequence joins TRBV5-4 and TRBJ2-1; 9 bases fit TRBD2. J gave up 12 bases and V 0 bases, and 10 bases lay outside the gene matches. CDR1 SGHNT and CDR2 YYREEE come from the germline V gene (reference sequence). This CDR3 contains 15 residues. The CDR3 bases are TGTGCCAGCAGCTTGGGAGCGGGAGGAATCCAAGGGCAGTTCTTC. Amino acid sequence: CASSLGAGGIQGQFF.

The chain is built from TRBV5-1 and TRBJ1-2, with 8 bases that match TRBD1. Trimming removed 0 bases from V and 4 bases from J; junction bases left unmatched: 8. The germline V gene encodes CDR1 SGHRS and CDR2 YFSETQ. CDR3 length equals 16 residues. The CDR3 region is CASSLEAAGGFYGYTF. The CDR3 region has the DNA TGCGCCAGCAGCTTGGAAGCGGCAGGGGGCTTCTATGGCTACACCTTC.

This chain links TRBV2 with TRBJ1-3, with D uncertain. Germline-derived CDR1 and CDR2 are SNHLY and FYNNEI. V lost 5 bases and J lost 4, with 12 bases in between. The CDR3 sequence is 14 residues long. CDR3 in DNA: TGTGCCAGCAGTCGCGGCCAAGGAGGAAACACCATATATTTT. Translated, it gives CASSRGQGGNTIYF.

The chain recombines TRBV28 with TRBJ1-5; D call uncertain. The CDR3 consists of 14 residues. Trimming removed 6 bases from V and 2 bases from J, with 11 bases in between. CDR1 MDHEN and CDR2 SYDVKM come from the germline V gene. CDR3 nucleotides: TGTGCCAGCAGCCCTACTGCGGGCAATCAGCCCCAGCATTTT. Translating it yields CASSPTAGNQPQHF.

The chain has TRBV19 and TRBJ2-1; D remains unclear. Trimming pared 5 bases from V and 3 bases from J, leaving 14 bases between. The CDR3 totals 15 residues. Per the germline V gene, CDR1 is LNHDA and CDR2 is SQIVND (reference sequence). The CDR3 nucleotides are TGTGCCAGTAGTGAGTACCGGAAAGACTACAATGAGCAGTTCTTC. It codes for CASSEYRKDYNEQFF.

V gene TRBV29-1 combines with J gene TRBJ1-4, with TRBD1 as a possible D gene (6 bases). This CDR3 region has 17 residues. Germline V gene sequence: CDR1 SQVTM, CDR2 ANQGSEA. Trimming pared 2 bases from V and 5 bases from J, leaving 21 bases between. The DNA for the CDR3 is TGCAGCGTTGAACCCGGGGGGCTAGTGATGCTAAATGAAAAACTGTTTTTT. Encoded protein: CSVEPGGLVMLNEKLFF. The variable domain in full, with the rest retrieved from reference TRBV29-1 and TRBJ1-4, is SAVISQKPSRDICQRGTSLTIQCQVDSQVTMMFWYRQQPGQSLTLIATANQGSEATYESGFVIDKFPISRPNLTFSTLTVSNMSPEDSSIYLCSVEPGGLVMLNEKLFFGSGTQLSVL.

The chain uses TRBV11-2 and TRBJ2-6; D is unclear. V was clipped by 0 bases and J by 0 bases, with 6 bases between them. In germline, CDR1 is SGHAT, CDR2 FQNNGV. The CDR3 spans 16 residues. CDR3 sequence reads: CASSLDLSSGANVLTF. CDR3 DNA sequence: TGTGCCAGCAGCTTAGATCTCAGCTCTGGGGCCAACGTCCTGACTTTC.

This chain connects TRBV6-5 to TRBJ1-5, with no clear D. CDR1 and CDR2 (germline): MNHEY, SVGAGI. Trimming cost V 0 bases and J 4 bases, with 7 bases left between them. The CDR3 has 14 residues. The CDR3 DNA reads as TGTGCCAGCAGTTACTCGTCCCGTAATCAGCCCCAGCATTTT. This encodes CASSYSSRNQPQHF.

This clone appeared a single time. The chain has TRBV28 and TRBJ2-3; D uncertain. Germline CDR1 MDHEN, CDR2 SYDVKM. V lost 3 bases and J 5 bases, leaving 12 bases between the germline ends. The CDR3 sequence is 14 residues long. CDR3 DNA sequence: TGTGCCAGCAGTTTGTCACAGTCGGGAGATACGCAGTATTTT. Encoded protein: CASSLSQSGDTQYF.

V usage is TRBV5-5 and J usage is TRBJ1-4; D may be TRBD1 (5 bases). This CDR3 is built from 14 residues. Per the germline V gene, CDR1 is SGHKS and CDR2 is YYEKEE (reference sequence). Between the trimmed V and J ends, which lost 4 bases and 3 bases, there was a span of 10 bases. CDR3 coding DNA: TGTGCCAGCAGCCAGGGTTCAGCTAATGAAAAACTGTTTTTT. Its translation: CASSQGSANEKLFF.

This rearrangement joins TRBV6-1 to TRBJ1-6; D is ambiguous. V lost 6 bases and J lost 9, with 6 bases in between. Germline V gene lookup returns CDR1 MNHNS and CDR2 SASEGT. This CDR3 is 11 amino acids long. The CDR3 region has the DNA TGTGCCAGCAGCGAAATTTCACCCCTCCACTTT. Amino acid sequence: CASSEISPLHF.

This rearrangement joins TRBV5-1 to TRBJ2-7; 11 bases are a match to TRBD2. Losses at the gene ends were 3 bases for V and 2 bases for J; bases not matched to a gene: 13. This CDR3 region has 18 residues. In germline, CDR1 is SGHRS, CDR2 YFSETQ. The CDR3 loop is CASSSSTSGTGAPYEQYF. In nucleotides, the CDR3 is TGCGCCAGCAGCTCTTCGACTAGCGGGACCGGGGCACCCTACGAGCAGTACTTC.